Sequencing of this TCR beta chain was carried out in a study of identical twins. There are a few counts of this clonotype. The CDR3 has 13 amino acids. The V segment lost 7 bases and the J segment 4 bases; nucleotides outside the gene matches: 4. Unique molecular identifiers were present on cDNA, and template switching added a universal primer site. Using its own MiXCR run on the 5' RACE reads, TCRdb lists one record per CDR3 protein. In the table there are a few hundred thousand distinct CDR3 sequences, roughly an eighth of which are singletons. This same sample was also taken into another study, of yellow fever vaccine responses in identical twins.

The clonotype comes from a woman aged 18-30 years in good health. Sequenced sample: CD4+ T cells sorted from blood. This chain connects TRBV12-3 or TRBV12-4 to TRBJ1-2; TRBD1 matches at 9 bases. The CDR3 nucleotides read TGTGCCAGCACTTTGGGACAGGGCTATGGCTACACCTTC. Translated, it gives CASTLGQGYGYTF.